The 5 T cell receptor beta chains listed next were all sequenced from one sample in a study of CD8+ T cells in alopecia areata. Peripheral blood samples and lesional scalp punch biopsies were obtained from alopecia areata patients. Following RNA extraction, reverse transcription yielded cDNA that acted as the sequencing template. Some clones are missing from TCRdb's copy, which holds only in-frame ones; the method was immunoSEQ multiplex PCR. The sample consists of some 12,000 clones, 50% to 60% of them appearing once. The sample taken for sequencing was skin. The receptors shown here come from a human donor with alopecia areata.

This clone was seen a single time. J is TRBJ1-2 and V is TRBV7-9, with a tentative D call TRBD1 (6 bases). V was cut by 2 bases and J by 5 bases, with 12 bases left in between. From germline, CDR1 is SEHNR and CDR2 FQNEAQ (reference sequence). The CDR3 consists of 14 residues. This CDR3 is CASSLWGAGYGYTF. The CDR3 region has the DNA TGTGCCAGCAGCTTATGGGGGGCCGGGTATGGCTACACCTTC.

This clone was seen only once. V gene TRBV4-3 combines with J gene TRBJ2-5; TRBD2 matches at 14 bases. With V trimmed by 1 base and J by 5 bases, 3 bases remained unmatched. CDR3 length equals 16 residues. Per the germline V gene, CDR1 is LGHNA and CDR2 is YSLEER. CDR3 protein: CASSQGLAGGRETQYF. Written as DNA, the CDR3 is TGCGCCAGCAGCCAAGGACTAGCGGGGGGGAGGGAGACCCAGTACTTC.

This clone has a handful of counts. The V gene is TRBV5-1, the J gene TRBJ1-1; the match to TRBD1 covers 10 bases. The CDR3 contains 16 residues. CDR1 SGHRS and CDR2 YFSETQ come from the germline V gene. After removal of 4 bases from V and 4 bases from J, the junction contained 10 bases not matched to a gene. The CDR3 loop reads CASSRQSGQGGTEAFF. For the CDR3, the DNA is TGCGCCAGCAGCCGACAATCCGGACAGGGGGGCACTGAAGCTTTCTTT. The full variable domain, its missing parts supplied by reference TRBV5-1 and TRBJ1-1, is KAGVTQTPRYLIKTRGQQVTLSCSPISGHRSVSWYQQTPGQGLQFLFEYFSETQRNKGNFPGRFSGRQFSNSRSEMNVSTLELGDSALYLCASSRQSGQGGTEAFFGQGTRLTVV.

The rearrangement joins TRBV28 to TRBJ2-4; D is possibly TRBD2 (6 bases). The CDR3 is 17 amino acids. Germline V gene sequence: CDR1 MDHEN, CDR2 SYDVKM. V shed 3 bases and J shed 5 bases, with 20 bases lying between them. The chain's CDR3 is CASSFVKVWGVENIQYF. CDR3 sequence (DNA): TGTGCCAGCAGTTTCGTGAAGGTTTGGGGGGTGGAAAACATTCAGTACTTC.

A few counts support this clone. At one of its ends the junction is not consistent with the germline gene, which may arise from a read error. The chain has TRBV5-1 and TRBJ2-7, with 7 bases lining up with TRBD1. The CDR3 extends over 15 amino acids. From germline, CDR1 is SGHRS and CDR2 YFSETQ. CDR3 sequence (DNA): TGCGCCAGCAGTTTGGGCCGGACAGGTCCCTACGAGCAGTACTTC. Translating gives CASSLGRTGPYEQYF.